The T cell receptor (beta chain) described here comes from a study of CD8 T cells in Susac syndrome. Per the germline V gene, CDR1 is MNHEY and CDR2 is SVGAGI. This CDR3 comprises 13 residues. V lost 4 bases to trimming and J lost 2 bases, with 8 bases between them. Random hexamers were used to reverse transcribe the RNA input (0.5 to 1 ug). TCRdb reprocessed the immunoSEQ multiplex PCR reads with MiXCR, giving one entry per CDR3 protein. The table has approximately 210,000 distinct CDR3 sequences, over 90% seen once. Sequencing used CD4+ T cells from PBMCs. V usage is TRBV6-5 and J usage is TRBJ1-2; D is unresolved. The sequence was obtained from a human donor with Susac syndrome. In nucleotides, the CDR3 is TGTGCCAGCAGTTCCGACGGAAACTATGGCTACACCTTC. This translates into CASSSDGNYGYTF.